Below, 5 T cell receptor beta chains from the same sample are listed, as sequenced in a study of blood T cells in healthy people across ages. Combining a sample-barcoded 5' primer with a J-beta primer mix, a second PCR ran for roughly 7 to 11 cycles. From the 5' RACE reads, TCRdb called clonotypes with MiXCR, one entry per CDR3 protein. This table has approximately 800,000 distinct CDR3 sequences, around a quarter appearing once. This sample also appeared in a second study, on T cells of mothers and their children.

Input material: blood. The source of these receptors is a boy aged 5-17 years in good health.

The chain couples TRBV28 to TRBJ2-5; no firm D call. Per the germline V gene, CDR1 is MDHEN and CDR2 is SYDVKM. The CDR3 is made up of 15 amino acids. Trimming removed 0 bases from V and 0 bases from J, with 8 bases in between. CDR3 sequence (DNA): TGTGCCAGCAGTTTATGGGCAGAATACCAAGAGACCCAGTACTTC. Translated: CASSLWAEYQETQYF.

The rearrangement links TRBV28 to TRBJ2-5, with D possibly TRBD2 on 5 matching bases. V dropped 7 bases and J dropped 11 bases, with 17 bases sitting between them. CDR1 is MDHEN, CDR2 SYDVKM, per germline. The CDR3 is 12 amino acids. CDR3 in DNA: TGTGCCAGCAAGTGGGAGTTGGGTGAGCAGTACTTC. Translating gives CASKWELGEQYF.

This clonotype was observed a handful of times. J is TRBJ1-1 and V is TRBV5-6; 10 bases match TRBD1. This CDR3 comprises 13 residues. Per the germline V gene, CDR1 is SGHDT and CDR2 is YYEEEE. J gave up 7 bases and V 3 bases, and 3 bases lay outside the gene matches. In DNA form, the CDR3 reads TGTGCCAGCAGCTGGGGGACAGGGGTTGAAGCTTTCTTT. Translating gives CASSWGTGVEAFF.

The rearrangement uses TRBV3-1 and TRBJ2-3; weak D call: TRBD2 (6 bases). V lost 4 bases, J lost 2 bases, and 16 bases lay in between. This CDR3 comprises 16 residues. CDR1 LGHDT and CDR2 YNNKEL come from the germline V gene (reference sequence). The CDR3: CASSPRASAYTDTQYF. CDR3 nucleotide sequence: TGTGCCAGCAGCCCGAGGGCTAGCGCCTACACAGATACGCAGTATTTT.

This clonotype turned up a few times. V and J are TRBV3-1 and TRBJ1-1; D is possibly TRBD1 (5 bases). The CDR3 is made up of 14 amino acids. V gave up 0 bases and J gave up 10 bases, with 15 bases separating them. Germline loops: CDR1 LGHDT, CDR2 YNNKEL (reference sequence). The CDR3 DNA reads TGTGCCAGCAGCCAAGACGATTGGAGGGGTCGAGCTTTCTTT. Translation: CASSQDDWRGRAFF.